Listed below are T cell receptor beta chains from one sample, sequenced in a study of T cells after yellow fever vaccination. TCRdb reprocessed the 5' RACE reads via MiXCR and lists one record per CDR3 protein. In the table there are approximately 300,000 distinct CDR3 sequences, about 10% of which are singletons. Specimen: CD4+ T cells sorted from PBMCs, collected 45 days after the yellow fever booster vaccination. These receptors were collected from a man aged 18 to 29 who received the YFV17D yellow fever vaccine. Both conserved end residues are part of each CDR3. A D gene is named only where the DNA matches it firmly. Part of the rows lack a size; the others show once, few, many or a class for expanded clones.

V gene: TRBV5-1; D gene: TRBD1; clone size: -; J gene: TRBJ1-1; CDR3 DNA: TGCGCCAGCAGCTTGGCAGGGGGAAGTGCCACTGAAGCTTTCTTT; CDR3 protein: CASSLAGGSATEAFF
V gene: TRBV28; D gene: -; clone size: few; J gene: TRBJ1-5; CDR3 DNA: TGTGCCAGCAGTTGGGGAACGGGAAATCAGCCCCAGCATTTT; CDR3 protein: CASSWGTGNQPQHF
V gene: TRBV7-2; D gene: -; clone size: once; J gene: TRBJ1-1; CDR3 DNA: TGTGCCAGCAGCTTAGAGGGGACTTACACTGAAGCTTTCTTT; CDR3 protein: CASSLEGTYTEAFF
V gene: TRBV7-6; D gene: -; clone size: few; J gene: TRBJ1-1; CDR3 DNA: TGTGCCAGCAGCTTACATGGCAGGGGACGAGTTGTCACTGAAGCTTTCTTT; CDR3 protein: CASSLHGRGRVVTEAFF
V gene: TRBV7-6; D gene: TRBD1; clone size: -; J gene: TRBJ2-3; CDR3 DNA: TGTGCCAGCAGCACCTACAGGGGGAGCACAGATACGCAGTATTTT; CDR3 protein: CASSTYRGSTDTQYF
V gene: TRBV20-1; D gene: -; clone size: few; J gene: TRBJ2-3; CDR3 DNA: TGCAGTGCAGGACGGGACCTGGGCACAGATACGCAGTATTTT; CDR3 protein: CSAGRDLGTDTQYF
V gene: TRBV12-3/TRBV12-4; D gene: -; clone size: many; J gene: TRBJ1-1; CDR3 DNA: TGTGCCAGCAGGGACGAAGGGAGGGGCACTGAAGCTTTCTTT; CDR3 protein: CASRDEGRGTEAFF
V gene: TRBV20-1; D gene: -; clone size: many; J gene: TRBJ1-2; CDR3 DNA: TGCAGTGCCCCCAGGGCGTATGGCTACACCTTC; CDR3 protein: CSAPRAYGYTF
V gene: TRBV7-9; D gene: -; clone size: many; J gene: TRBJ1-2; CDR3 DNA: TGTGCCAGCAGCTTAGGGGGCGGAACAGACAATGGCTACACCTTC; CDR3 protein: CASSLGGGTDNGYTF
V gene: TRBV7-2; D gene: -; clone size: few; J gene: TRBJ1-1; CDR3 DNA: TGTGCCAGCAGCTCGAGCCAAGGGGGAGCTTTCTTT; CDR3 protein: CASSSSQGGAFF
V gene: TRBV7-9; D gene: TRBD1; clone size: few; J gene: TRBJ2-1; CDR3 DNA: TGTGCCAGCAACCGAGGACAGGGGGGCCCCATCCTTAGGAGCTCCTACAATGAGCAGTTCTTC; CDR3 protein: CASNRGQGGPILRSSYNEQFF
V gene: TRBV5-6; D gene: -; clone size: -; J gene: TRBJ2-5; CDR3 DNA: TGTGCCAGCAGCGCCGGATTGCAAATTGTGACCCAGTACTTC; CDR3 protein: CASSAGLQIVTQYF
V gene: TRBV18; D gene: -; clone size: -; J gene: TRBJ2-7; CDR3 DNA: TGTGCCAGCTCACCAGGTCCCGGGGCATTCTACGAGCAGTACTTC; CDR3 protein: CASSPGPGAFYEQYF
V gene: TRBV20-1; D gene: TRBD1; clone size: many; J gene: TRBJ2-1; CDR3 DNA: TGCAGTCGGACAGGGGTATACAATGAGCAGTTCTTC; CDR3 protein: CSRTGVYNEQFF
V gene: TRBV28; D gene: -; clone size: many; J gene: TRBJ2-3; CDR3 DNA: TGTGCCAGCAGTTTTGGAGGGCGGACCACAGATACGCAGTATTTT; CDR3 protein: CASSFGGRTTDTQYF
V gene: TRBV10-3; D gene: -; clone size: many; J gene: TRBJ2-3; CDR3 DNA: TGTGCCATCAGTGACAGTACGCAGTATTTT; CDR3 protein: CAISDSTQYF
V gene: TRBV11-1; D gene: TRBD1; clone size: -; J gene: TRBJ2-7; CDR3 DNA: TGTGCCAGCAGCTCCCGGACAGGGGGCAGGTACGAGCAGTACTTC; CDR3 protein: CASSSRTGGRYEQYF
V gene: TRBV7-3; D gene: -; clone size: few; J gene: TRBJ2-2; CDR3 DNA: TGTGCCAGCAGCTTCACCGGTACGGTCACCGGGGAGCTGTTTTTT; CDR3 protein: CASSFTGTVTGELFF
V gene: TRBV7-2; D gene: -; clone size: -; J gene: TRBJ2-3; CDR3 DNA: TGTGCCAGCAGCCAAGACCCCCCCCCAGGGCTCCATACGCAGTATTTT; CDR3 protein: CASSQDPPPGLHTQYF
V gene: TRBV7-3; D gene: TRBD2; clone size: -; J gene: TRBJ2-1; CDR3 DNA: TGTGCCAGCAGCTTAACTCTAGCGGGATACAATGAGCAGTTCTTC; CDR3 protein: CASSLTLAGYNEQFF
V gene: TRBV20-1; D gene: TRBD1; clone size: few; J gene: TRBJ2-1; CDR3 DNA: TGCAGTGCTAGAGATTTGCGACAGGGGGCCAATGAGCAGTTCTTC; CDR3 protein: CSARDLRQGANEQFF
V gene: TRBV5-1; D gene: -; clone size: few; J gene: TRBJ2-2; CDR3 DNA: TGCGCCAGCAGCTTGGAATTCAGGTCCCGGGCGAACACCGGGGAGCTGTTTTTT; CDR3 protein: CASSLEFRSRANTGELFF
V gene: TRBV12-3/TRBV12-4; D gene: -; clone size: few; J gene: TRBJ1-1; CDR3 DNA: TGTGCCAGCAGTTTTGCCCCGGGGACTGAAGCTTTCTTT; CDR3 protein: CASSFAPGTEAFF
V gene: TRBV7-2; D gene: -; clone size: -; J gene: TRBJ2-1; CDR3 DNA: TGTGCCAGCAGCTACCAGGACGGTGAGCAGTTCTTC; CDR3 protein: CASSYQDGEQFF
V gene: TRBV7-2; D gene: TRBD2; clone size: -; J gene: TRBJ2-1; CDR3 DNA: TGTGCCAGCAGCTTCCCTAGCGGGGGCAGGGATGAGCAGTTCTTC; CDR3 protein: CASSFPSGGRDEQFF
V gene: TRBV10-3; D gene: -; clone size: few; J gene: TRBJ2-2; CDR3 DNA: TGTGCCATCAGTGAGCCCGGGACAATACTCCGGGAGCTGTTTTTT; CDR3 protein: CAISEPGTILRELFF
V gene: TRBV5-1; D gene: -; clone size: many; J gene: TRBJ1-4; CDR3 DNA: TGCGCCAGCAGCTTGGTTACAGACGGGATTCATGAAAAACTGTTTTTT; CDR3 protein: CASSLVTDGIHEKLFF
V gene: TRBV20-1; D gene: -; clone size: many; J gene: TRBJ2-1; CDR3 DNA: TGCAGTGCTAGCCTAGCTCCCTACAATGAGCAGTTCTTC; CDR3 protein: CSASLAPYNEQFF
V gene: TRBV6-2/TRBV6-3; D gene: -; clone size: many; J gene: TRBJ1-1; CDR3 DNA: TGTGCCAGCGGCCACATCGGGGAGACCACTGAAGCTTTCTTT; CDR3 protein: CASGHIGETTEAFF
V gene: TRBV29-1; D gene: -; clone size: many; J gene: TRBJ2-3; CDR3 DNA: TGCAGCGTTGATCCTGGGACGACAGATACGCAGTATTTT; CDR3 protein: CSVDPGTTDTQYF
V gene: TRBV7-9; D gene: TRBD1; clone size: -; J gene: TRBJ1-2; CDR3 DNA: TGTGCCAGCAGCTTATTGCTGGGACAGGGGAGAGGCTACACCTTC; CDR3 protein: CASSLLLGQGRGYTF